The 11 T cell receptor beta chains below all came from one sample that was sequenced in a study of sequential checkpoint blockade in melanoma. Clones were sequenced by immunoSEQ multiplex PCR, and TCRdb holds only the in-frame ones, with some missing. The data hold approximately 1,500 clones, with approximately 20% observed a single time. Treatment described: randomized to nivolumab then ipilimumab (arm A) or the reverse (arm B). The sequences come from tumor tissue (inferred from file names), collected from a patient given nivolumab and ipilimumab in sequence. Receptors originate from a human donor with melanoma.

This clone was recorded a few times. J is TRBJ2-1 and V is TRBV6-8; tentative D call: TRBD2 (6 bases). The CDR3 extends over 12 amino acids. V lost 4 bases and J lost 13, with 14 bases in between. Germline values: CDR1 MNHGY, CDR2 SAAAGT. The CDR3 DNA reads TGTGCCAGCAGTTCCGAGTGGGGGGAACAGTTCTTC. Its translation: CASSSEWGEQFF.

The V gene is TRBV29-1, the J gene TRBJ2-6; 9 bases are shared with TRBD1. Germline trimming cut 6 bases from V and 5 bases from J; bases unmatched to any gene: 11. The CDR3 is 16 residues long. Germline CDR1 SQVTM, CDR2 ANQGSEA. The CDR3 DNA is TGCAGCGTAACGACGGGACAGGGTGTTAGGGCCAACGTCCTGACTTTC. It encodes CSVTTGQGVRANVLTF.

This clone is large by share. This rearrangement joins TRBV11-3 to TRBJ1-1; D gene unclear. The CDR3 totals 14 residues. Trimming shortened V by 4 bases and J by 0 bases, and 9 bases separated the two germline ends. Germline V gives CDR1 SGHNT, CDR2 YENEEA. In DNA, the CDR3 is TGTGCCAGCAGCTACGACGGCCTGAACACTGAAGCTTTCTTT. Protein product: CASSYDGLNTEAFF.

The CDR3 DNA sequence: TGTGCCAGCTCACCGGTGAGCTCCTATAATTCACCCCTCCACTTT. As protein: CASSPVSSYNSPLHF. The V gene is TRBV18, the J gene TRBJ1-6; no reliable D call. Trimming took off 3 bases at V and 0 bases at J, with 6 bases between the two ends. Germline V gene data show CDR1 as KGHSH and CDR2 as LQKENI. The CDR3 extends over 15 amino acids.

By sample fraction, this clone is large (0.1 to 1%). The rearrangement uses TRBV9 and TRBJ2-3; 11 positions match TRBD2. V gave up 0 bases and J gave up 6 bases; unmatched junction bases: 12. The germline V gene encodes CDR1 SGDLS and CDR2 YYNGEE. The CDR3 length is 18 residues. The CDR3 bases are TGTGCCAGCAGCGTAGAAAGTCTAGCGGGGGGCGGGTATGATACGCAGTATTTT. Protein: CASSVESLAGGGYDTQYF.

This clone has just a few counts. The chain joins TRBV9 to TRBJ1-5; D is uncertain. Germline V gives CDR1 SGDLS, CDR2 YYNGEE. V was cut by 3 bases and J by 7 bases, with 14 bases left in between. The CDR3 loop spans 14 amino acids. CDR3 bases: TGTGCCAGCAGCGGGTTGGGGTTAGGGCAGCCCCAGCATTTT. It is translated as CASSGLGLGQPQHF.

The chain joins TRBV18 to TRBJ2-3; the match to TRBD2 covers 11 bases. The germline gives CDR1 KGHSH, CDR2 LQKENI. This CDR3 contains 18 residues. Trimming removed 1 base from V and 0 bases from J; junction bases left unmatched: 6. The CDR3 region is CASSPRRLAGTSTDTQYF. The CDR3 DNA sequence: TGTGCCAGCTCACCACGACGACTAGCGGGAACTAGCACAGATACGCAGTATTTT.

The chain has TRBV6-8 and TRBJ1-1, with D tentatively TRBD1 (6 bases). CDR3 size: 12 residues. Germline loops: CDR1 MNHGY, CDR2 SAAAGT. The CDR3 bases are TGTGCGGGGTCAGGGGTCAACACTGAAGCTTTCTTT. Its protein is CAGSGVNTEAFF.

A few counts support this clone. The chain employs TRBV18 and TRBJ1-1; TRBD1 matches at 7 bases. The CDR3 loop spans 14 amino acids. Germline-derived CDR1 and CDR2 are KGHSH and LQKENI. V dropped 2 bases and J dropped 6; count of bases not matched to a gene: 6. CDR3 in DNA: TGTGCCAGCTCACCAAGTCAGGGGGGAGCTGAAGCTTTCTTT. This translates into CASSPSQGGAEAFF.

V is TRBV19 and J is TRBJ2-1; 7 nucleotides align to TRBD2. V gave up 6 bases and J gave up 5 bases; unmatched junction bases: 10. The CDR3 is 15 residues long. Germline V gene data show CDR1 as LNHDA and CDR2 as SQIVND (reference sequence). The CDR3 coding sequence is TGTGCCAGTAGCTCCCGTTTAGGGAGGGACAATGAGCAGTTCTTC. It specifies CASSSRLGRDNEQFF.

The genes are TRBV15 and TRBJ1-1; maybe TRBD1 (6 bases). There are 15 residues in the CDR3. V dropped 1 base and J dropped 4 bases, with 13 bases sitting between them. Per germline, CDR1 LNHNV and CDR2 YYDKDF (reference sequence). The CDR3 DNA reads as TGTGCCACCAGCAGAGGCCGGTTAGGGGGCACTGAAGCTTTCTTT. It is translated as CATSRGRLGGTEAFF.